This is a list of T cell receptor beta chains from one sample in a study of blood T cell repertoires in COVID-19. Profiled with immunoSEQ multiplex PCR; TCRdb holds only in-frame clones, not every one. The data contain 130,000 to 150,000 clones, 85% to 90% of them singletons. Sequenced input: PBMCs or T cells enriched from blood (not recorded which). Receptors were obtained from a man in his fifties or sixties who had recovered from COVID-19. Both conserved end residues are part of each CDR3. A D gene is named only where the DNA matches it firmly. Clone size is given for some rows only: seen once, a few or many times, or a class if the clone is expanded.

v_call: TRBV5-4; j_call: TRBJ2-3; d_call: TRBD1; cdr3_length: 14; clone_size: NA; cdr3_aa: CASSPRQGSDTQYF; cdr3_nt: TGTGCCAGCAGCCCTCGACAGGGTAGTGATACGCAGTATTTT
v_call: TRBV19; j_call: TRBJ1-1; d_call: NA; cdr3_length: 13; clone_size: NA; cdr3_aa: CASSYTKNTEAFF; cdr3_nt: TGTGCCAGTAGTTATACAAAGAACACTGAAGCTTTCTTT
v_call: TRBV29-1; j_call: TRBJ2-7; d_call: NA; cdr3_length: 15; clone_size: NA; cdr3_aa: CSARRGGRGNFEQYF; cdr3_nt: TGCAGCGCCCGGAGGGGGGGGAGGGGGAACTTCGAGCAGTACTTC
v_call: TRBV7-9; j_call: TRBJ2-1; d_call: NA; cdr3_length: 15; clone_size: NA; cdr3_aa: CASTPSASWRGEQFF; cdr3_nt: TGTGCCAGCACCCCCTCCGCTAGCTGGCGAGGGGAGCAGTTCTTC
v_call: TRBV19; j_call: TRBJ1-6; d_call: TRBD1; cdr3_length: 14; clone_size: NA; cdr3_aa: CASSMFDRGQGLHF; cdr3_nt: TGTGCCAGTAGTATGTTCGACAGGGGGCAGGGCCTCCACTTT
v_call: TRBV29-1; j_call: TRBJ2-3; d_call: NA; cdr3_length: 13; clone_size: once; cdr3_aa: CSVVRVRTDTQYF; cdr3_nt: TGCAGCGTTGTCCGGGTCCGCACAGATACGCAGTATTTT
v_call: TRBV6-5; j_call: TRBJ1-3; d_call: TRBD1; cdr3_length: 15; clone_size: NA; cdr3_aa: CASRRDREGGNTIYF; cdr3_nt: TGTGCCAGCAGAAGGGACAGGGAGGGAGGAAACACCATATATTTT
v_call: TRBV20-1; j_call: TRBJ2-7; d_call: NA; cdr3_length: 13; clone_size: NA; cdr3_aa: CSASFRHAYEQYF; cdr3_nt: TGCAGTGCTAGTTTTAGACATGCCTACGAGCAGTACTTC
v_call: TRBV18; j_call: TRBJ1-5; d_call: NA; cdr3_length: 14; clone_size: NA; cdr3_aa: CASSPPPGGPPQHF; cdr3_nt: TGTGCCAGCTCACCCCCCCCGGGAGGCCCGCCCCAGCATTTT
v_call: TRBV7-6; j_call: TRBJ1-4; d_call: NA; cdr3_length: 13; clone_size: NA; cdr3_aa: CASSLDLNEKLFF; cdr3_nt: TGTGCCAGCAGCTTAGATCTAAATGAAAAACTGTTTTTT
v_call: TRBV19; j_call: TRBJ2-1; d_call: NA; cdr3_length: 15; clone_size: NA; cdr3_aa: CASSMESESRDEQFF; cdr3_nt: TGTGCCAGTAGTATGGAAAGTGAGTCTAGAGATGAGCAGTTCTTC
v_call: TRBV2; j_call: TRBJ2-2; d_call: NA; cdr3_length: 15; clone_size: NA; cdr3_aa: CASSDGRVVTGELFF; cdr3_nt: TGTGCCAGCAGTGACGGCAGGGTCGTCACCGGGGAGCTGTTTTTT
v_call: TRBV4-2; j_call: TRBJ2-7; d_call: TRBD2; cdr3_length: 14; clone_size: NA; cdr3_aa: CASSQGEGTYEQYF; cdr3_nt: TGTGCCAGCAGCCAAGGGGAGGGGACCTACGAGCAGTACTTC
v_call: TRBV9; j_call: TRBJ2-1; d_call: NA; cdr3_length: 15; clone_size: NA; cdr3_aa: CASSVVGETYNEQFF; cdr3_nt: TGTGCCAGCAGCGTAGTTGGAGAGACCTACAATGAGCAGTTCTTC
v_call: TRBV29-1; j_call: TRBJ2-7; d_call: NA; cdr3_length: 13; clone_size: NA; cdr3_aa: CSVEEMGSREQYF; cdr3_nt: TGCAGCGTTGAAGAGATGGGTTCTAGGGAGCAGTACTTC
v_call: TRBV28; j_call: TRBJ2-1; d_call: TRBD1; cdr3_length: 11; clone_size: NA; cdr3_aa: CASSLGQGRFF; cdr3_nt: TGTGCCAGCAGTCTAGGACAGGGGAGGTTCTTC
v_call: TRBV18; j_call: TRBJ1-5; d_call: TRBD1; cdr3_length: 16; clone_size: NA; cdr3_aa: CASSQAFRGQGQPQHF; cdr3_nt: TGTGCCAGCTCCCAAGCCTTCAGGGGGCAGGGTCAGCCCCAGCATTTT
v_call: TRBV2; j_call: TRBJ2-7; d_call: TRBD1; cdr3_length: 16; clone_size: NA; cdr3_aa: CASRAPGTGLSYEQYF; cdr3_nt: TGTGCCAGCAGAGCCCCCGGGACAGGGCTATCCTACGAGCAGTACTTC
v_call: TRBV5-1; j_call: TRBJ1-6; d_call: NA; cdr3_length: 15; clone_size: few; cdr3_aa: CASSLLTGDSSPLHF; cdr3_nt: TGCGCCAGCAGCTTATTAACGGGGGATAGTTCACCCCTCCACTTT
v_call: TRBV6-5; j_call: TRBJ2-2; d_call: TRBD2; cdr3_length: 14; clone_size: NA; cdr3_aa: CASTREGRTGELFF; cdr3_nt: TGTGCCAGCACGCGGGAGGGCCGCACCGGGGAGCTGTTTTTT
v_call: TRBV5-6; j_call: TRBJ1-5; d_call: NA; cdr3_length: 15; clone_size: NA; cdr3_aa: CASSLAGGSNQPQHF; cdr3_nt: TGTGCCAGCAGCTTGGCCGGGGGGAGCAATCAGCCCCAGCATTTT
v_call: TRBV5-1; j_call: TRBJ1-1; d_call: NA; cdr3_length: 17; clone_size: NA; cdr3_aa: CASSAVGGVRSGAEAFF; cdr3_nt: TGCGCCAGCAGCGCTGTCGGGGGTGTTCGGAGCGGAGCTGAAGCTTTCTTT
v_call: TRBV4-1; j_call: TRBJ1-1; d_call: NA; cdr3_length: 14; clone_size: once; cdr3_aa: CASSHPSEDTEAFF; cdr3_nt: TGCGCCAGCAGCCACCCTAGTGAGGACACTGAAGCTTTCTTT
v_call: TRBV4-2; j_call: TRBJ1-5; d_call: TRBD1; cdr3_length: 16; clone_size: NA; cdr3_aa: CASSRGVQGAGQPQHF; cdr3_nt: TGTGCCAGCAGCCGAGGGGTCCAGGGGGCCGGTCAGCCCCAGCATTTT
v_call: TRBV11-2; j_call: TRBJ2-7; d_call: NA; cdr3_length: 18; clone_size: NA; cdr3_aa: CASSTRVYRDNRFYEQYF; cdr3_nt: TGTGCCAGCAGTACGAGGGTTTACCGGGACAACAGATTCTACGAGCAGTACTTC